One sample yielded the 4 T cell receptor beta chains listed below, sequenced in a study of T cells in Graves' hyperthyroidism and ophthalmopathy. TCR beta CDR3 region amplification was performed from RNA transcripts. The HTBI set primed first-round TCR CDR3 RT-PCR. Via MiXCR, TCRdb re-called the multiplex PCR reads, giving one row per CDR3 protein. The sample records a few hundred thousand distinct CDR3 sequences, 12% to 15% being singletons. Sequenced material: blood. Receptors originate from a woman in her thirties or forties with Graves' hyperthyroidism.

The rearrangement uses TRBV12-3 or TRBV12-4 and TRBJ2-2, with D tentatively TRBD2 (6 bases). This CDR3 comprises 15 residues. V lost 7 bases and J 0 bases, leaving 12 bases between the germline ends. CDR3: CASNRLGTNTGELFF. The CDR3 nucleotides are TGTGCCAGCAATAGACTAGGGACGAACACCGGGGAGCTGTTTTTT.

In regard to this clonotype: This may arise from a read error, as a much more abundant clone is one base away. The rearrangement joins TRBV12-3 or TRBV12-4 to TRBJ1-1; D perhaps matches TRBD1 (6 bases). The CDR3 has 15 residues. CDR3 sequence: CAGSFRTVKNTEAFF. The CDR3 DNA is TGTGCCGGCAGTTTTCGGACAGTTAAAAACACTGAAGCTTTCTTT.

This clonotype showed up just a few times. This chain links TRBV9 with TRBJ2-3; TRBD1 agrees at 10 bases. CDR1 is SGDLS, CDR2 YYNGEE, per germline. With 4 bases clipped from V and 3 bases from J, the junction kept 8 bases outside the gene matches. This CDR3 spans 16 amino acids. The CDR3 sequence: CASSTSGTGVTDTQYF. The CDR3 DNA sequence: TGTGCCAGCAGCACATCCGGGACAGGGGTAACAGATACGCAGTATTTT.

This clonotype was found many times. The rearrangement links TRBV6-5 to TRBJ2-7; TRBD1 matches 7 bases. The CDR3 runs 16 residues. With 2 bases clipped from V and 2 bases from J, the junction kept 9 bases outside the gene matches. Per the germline V gene, CDR1 is MNHEY and CDR2 is SVGAGI. CDR3 sequence reads: CASSYQGAGGTYEQYF. In DNA, the CDR3 is TGTGCCAGCAGTTACCAGGGAGCAGGGGGTACCTACGAGCAGTACTTC.